The T cell receptor (beta chain) described here comes from a study of cytomegalovirus exposure and HLA in healthy donors (dated by TCRdb to about 2017). Context from the whole study: According to an earlier analysis of a few hundred of the donors, about 179 million T cells yielded 117 million unique TCR beta sequences and 276 Gb of sequence data. An early release covering 550 to 700 HLA-typed donors comprised about 300 gigabases of sequencing data and tens of millions of unique TCR sequences. Of the approximately 400 genotyped donors, 70% to 90% were placed in the genetic ancestry cluster associated with self-reported Caucasian donors. The study aimed to test whether signatures of past pathogen exposure could be identified by cataloging public T cell receptors. The study used immunosequencing to profile the T cell repertoires of several hundred subjects and linked those repertoires to cytomegalovirus serostatus. Along with the roughly 710-subject first cohort, a separate validation cohort of over 90 different subjects was used. To predict cytomegalovirus infection status, the study combined high-throughput TCR immunosequencing, statistical association of individual TCRs with disease status, and machine learning. To study patterns of TCR occurrence, a later analysis re-analyzed previously published TCR beta repertoires from more than 550 donors and added high-resolution HLA genotyping. In the later analysis, no new phenotypic data were used to find candidate immune exposures; instead, reliance was placed on TCR beta sequences and their occurrence across donors. An earlier analysis of around 580 of the donors used high-throughput TCR beta sequencing to judge whether each TCR beta V gene segment behaved as functional or pseudogenic. Alongside the repertoire data, information on donor age, sex, ethnicity and CMV serostatus was compiled. A later genetic analysis used genome-wide SNP genotypes for about 65% of the roughly 670 donors, treating that subset as a discovery cohort. All discovery cohort repertoires had been generated using a single sequencing platform. HLA typing included class I and class II loci at four-digit resolution. The number of typed donors differed by locus: 629-630 for A, B, C, DRB1 and DQB1; approximately 520 for DQA1; over 600 for DPA1; and 400 to 480 for DPB1. Five DR-DQ haplotypes were handled as single units for association and clustering because linkage in the cohort was strong. Across roughly 420 genotyped donors of the cohort, an average of approximately 240,000 unique TCR beta nucleotide sequences per donor were sequenced, and 15% to 20% of those sequences were non-productive.

Summary of the overall study and its limitations: A cluster of highly shared sequence variants was judged likely to represent a technical artifact of the sequencing pipeline. Most TCR sequences were observed very rarely across donors, whereas some public TCRs were present in many individuals. The classifier was reported to diagnose cytomegalovirus status with high specificity and sensitivity in both the original cohort and the validation cohort. According to a later analysis, TCR association rates differed among HLA loci, with DRB1 alleles showing the most associated TCRs and HLA-C alleles showing the fewest. According to a later genetic analysis, donors in an Asian-associated ancestry cluster had fewer N-insertions in productive TCRs than the roughly 670-donor mean. Because HLA typing was unavailable for some donors at each locus, only the typed subset was used in association tests. According to the authors, the approach could potentially be generalized to other disease states and immunological phenotypes. In the study, approximately 160 TCR beta chains were listed as associated with cytomegalovirus. The cohort was sequenced for TCR beta chains only, and without alpha or paired-chain data the features that could be detected were limited. In a later analysis, HLA-associated TCR beta chains showed more clonal expansion and lower generation probabilities than non-associated chains that were equally common. Because the 87-base-pair reads could not distinguish some IMGT-functional V segments, including TRBV6-2 and TRBV6-3, those segments were excluded. A further reported finding was that TCR beta sequences accurately predicted the HLA-A and HLA-B alleles for most subjects in the first cohort. In vitro tests confirmed that a few of the cytomegalovirus-associated TCR beta chains recognize cytomegalovirus antigens. In a later analysis, 15,000 to 20,000 TCR beta sequences were associated with specific HLA alleles at a false discovery rate of 0.05. Several of the top co-occurrence clusters appeared to be linked to parvovirus B19, influenza, CMV and Epstein-Barr virus, according to a later analysis. The earlier analysis of nearly 600 of the donors excluded some 15 rarely observed V segments, including chromosome 9 orphons, because counts were too low. Linkage disequilibrium might explain the correlated functional status among segregating V segments, but an unknown experimental factor could not be excluded. According to a later analysis, most CMV-associated TCR beta chains appeared to be HLA-restricted, and the HLA associations seemed to be driven largely by CMV exposure. In a later genetic analysis, a missense DCLRE1C variant was associated with V-gene and J-gene trimming of TCR beta chains, and the association was replicated in an independent cohort. Assigning TCR associations to individual alleles was difficult when HLA alleles, especially DR and DQ, strongly co-occurred. Presence/absence analyses assumed roughly uniform sequencing depth across donors, an assumption that may not hold. In an earlier analysis of around 500 of the donors, most TCR beta V segments appeared in productive rearrangements about 90% or about 30% of the time, broadly matching IMGT annotations. The only immune exposure information available for the cohort was CMV serostatus.

Its CDR3 holds 13 amino acids, cysteine through phenylalanine. The only DNA kept is the CDR3, 39 bases in frame from the first base. The junction shows trimming of 3 bases on V and 8 bases on J, and the gene matches do not reach 6 bases of it. Sequences GTSNPN (CDR1) and SVGIG (CDR2) are obtained from the germline V gene (reference sequence). To note about this clone: There is no known antigen for this receptor. Base qualities are not recorded, but no much larger clone differs from it by a single base.

The cohort was made up of hundreds of healthy bone marrow donors. Cohort members were all nominally healthy when sampled, although unrecorded immune exposures were likely present. The donor tested CMV seropositive, placing the donor among the 289 seropositive members of the cohort. Every donor gave a peripheral blood sample, and the peripheral blood mononuclear cells from that sample were used for TCR beta sequencing. Genomic DNA extraction from the blood cell samples was performed with the Qiagen DNeasy Blood Extraction Kit. Library creation used the immunoSEQ multiplex PCR assay. For the multiplex PCR, a mixture combining 60 forward primers for TCR Vbeta segments and 13 reverse primers for TCR Jbeta segments was used. Amplification of the CDR3 region of rearranged TCR beta genes was performed with a multiplex PCR assay on genomic DNA. On the Illumina HiSeq System, the amplified TCR beta libraries were sequenced as 87-base-pair reads. The authors' pipeline ran thus. A later analysis counted tens of millions of unique TCR beta chains across the 600 to 850 repertoires, and around 12 million of these chains were shared by at least two donors. Raw reads were error-corrected and collapsed into unique sequences by a nearest-neighbor algorithm in which closely related sequences were merged to remove PCR and sequencing errors. To assign V, D and J gene segments, CDR3 sequences were aligned to IMGT reference sequences. Each retained sequence needed at least a six-nucleotide match to both a V gene segment and a J gene segment. A rearrangement counted as productive if the CDR3 had no stop codons and remained in frame with V and J, and every other rearrangement counted as non-productive. Following IMGT convention, CDR3 was defined as the stretch from the second conserved V-encoded cysteine up to the conserved J-encoded phenylalanine. The earlier analysis of a few hundred of the donors excluded any sequence lacking an unambiguous match to a single V gene segment. In an earlier analysis of several hundred of the donors, V segments were called functional above 56.7% productive rearrangements and were called segregating when the between-donor standard deviation exceeded 5%. To diagnose cytomegalovirus status from the catalog of TCR beta chain sequences, a statistical classification framework was built. V and J gene assignment, in a later analysis, came from comparing TCR nucleotide sequences with IMGT/GENE-DB human TR gene sequences. The TCRdist pipeline was used in a later analysis to assign CDR3 sequences and most-parsimonious VDJ recombination scenarios. In a later analysis, each TCR beta chain was defined by its CDR3 amino acid sequence together with its V-gene family, and reads without a unique V-gene family were excluded. A later analysis removed roughly 590 highly shared, low-generation-probability nucleotide sequences to deal with suspected cross-contamination and a sequencing artifact. For each public chain, a later analysis derived a clonal expansion index from normalized ranks of inferred template counts within each repertoire. Generation probabilities in a later analysis came from a VDJ recombination model fitted to out-of-frame rearrangements, and those results were checked against IGoR. Hypergeometric tests were used in a later analysis to score TCR-TCR, TCR-HLA and TCR-CMV co-occurrence, with a repertoire-size bias correction applied to the TCR pairs. A later analysis estimated false discovery rates by permuting HLA or CMV assignments 20 times. A later analysis grouped co-occurring TCRs with DBSCAN, adding TCRdist sequence similarity when clustering within HLA-allele-positive subsets. Repertoires with fewer than 30,000 or more than 120,000 public chains were left out of co-occurrence clustering, as were five repertoires with anomalous nucleotide sharing. Imported from immuneACCESS, the table was reduced by TCRdb to in-frame sequences with V and J called. These copies leave out some clones; in studies compared against another copy, an unresolved V gene accounts for under half, and the cause of the remainder is not known. Clone size and the V and J calls come from that table; the DNA yielded D and trimming. The sample table records approximately 150,000 clones; 80% of these occur just once. The leading ten clones occupy 6.5% to 8.5% of the sample.

The receptor was derived from a man aged 25 to 40 in good health and CMV-seropositive. Sequencing was carried out using PBMCs. The chain employs TRBV30 and TRBJ1-4, with TRBD1 matching 7 junction bases. The nucleotide sequence is TGTGCCTGGAGGGCGAAGGGGGCGGAAAAACTGTTTTTT. It translates as CAWRAKGAEKLFF.